Included here is one T cell receptor beta chain sequence, with context. The antigen is unknown. This CDR3 is 15 amino acids long. Looked up from germline, CDR1 is MDHEN and CDR2 is SYDVKM. V dropped 2 bases and J dropped 1; count of bases not matched to a gene: 5. The data belong to a study of response to subunit inactivated influenza vaccine. Findings and limits, study-wide: Authors suggested each seasonal influenza vaccination recruits few new T cells.

TCRdb re-analysed the RT-PCR reads in MiXCR, keeping a single row per CDR3 protein. The sample holds about 190,000 distinct CDR3 sequences, around 14% seen once. The specimen was CD8+ T cells sorted from PBMCs, collected more than 4 days after vaccination. The receptor was isolated from a man aged 45 to 65 who received an inactivated influenza vaccine. The chain uses TRBV28 and TRBJ2-7; 7 positions match TRBD2. The CDR3 region has the DNA TGTGCCAGCAGTTTAGGTAGCGGGTTATCCTACGAGCAGTACTTC. This gives the protein CASSLGSGLSYEQYF.